The 23 T cell receptor beta chains below were found in one sample sequenced in a study of human T cells and chemical hapten exposure. Time point specified: patch test 2, 6 weeks after DPC sensitization. Treatment of the sample: therapeutic diphenylcyclopropenone sensitization with weekly scalp DPC. Via MiXCR, TCRdb re-called the RACE reads, giving one row per CDR3 protein. The sample holds 330,000 or so distinct CDR3 sequences; about 6.3% are singletons and the top ten take more than 5.5%. The sample was whole blood, taken in connection with sensitization to the hapten diphenylcyclopropenone (DPC). These receptor sequences come from a woman younger than 30 with alopecia areata. Some clones in this sample may be carry-over from other donors' samples.

With regard to this clonotype: With a much larger clone just one base away, this may be a read error. The V gene is TRBV18, the J gene TRBJ1-2, with unresolved D. Germline V CDR1 and CDR2: KGHSH, LQKENI. This CDR3 has 17 amino acids. Trimming removed 1 base at V and 6 bases at J, with 21 bases between. The CDR3 loop is CASSPRYSRNPTHGYTF. CDR3 sequence (DNA): TGTGCCAGCTCACCACGTTATAGCCGGAACCCTACCCATGGCTACACCTTC.

The chain couples TRBV6-1 to TRBJ1-1; D remains unclear. Germline V gene sequence: CDR1 MNHNS, CDR2 SASEGT. The length of the CDR3 is 12 residues. Trimming pared 1 base from V and 5 bases from J, leaving 5 bases between. The CDR3 loop is CASSEDRTEAFF. The DNA of the CDR3 is TGTGCCAGCAGTGAAGACCGGACTGAAGCTTTCTTT.

This clonotype was observed at least ten times. The chain employs TRBV7-9 and TRBJ1-1; D is possibly TRBD1 (5 bases). Germline V gene lookup returns CDR1 SEHNR and CDR2 FQNEAQ (reference sequence). Trimming cost V 1 base and J 6 bases, with 12 bases left between them. The length of the CDR3 is 14 residues. Written as DNA, the CDR3 is TGTGCCAGCAGCTTAGTGGGGCGTAGCTCTGAAGCTTTCTTT. It codes for CASSLVGRSSEAFF.

This chain connects TRBV20-1 to TRBJ2-1, with D possibly being TRBD1 (6 bases). The germline V gene encodes CDR1 DFQATT and CDR2 SNEGSKA (reference sequence). The ends were cut back, 6 bases at V and 9 bases at J, with 15 bases in the middle. This CDR3 is built from 12 residues. The CDR3 nucleotides read TGCAGTGCCAGACAGGTGGACAGTGAGCAGTTCTTC. Protein product: CSARQVDSEQFF.

This clonotype came up a few times. V gene TRBV2 combines with J gene TRBJ1-2, with D possibly TRBD1 on 6 matching bases. The CDR3 length is 13 residues. Germline CDR1 SNHLY, CDR2 FYNNEI. V lost 7 bases and J lost 8, with 17 bases in between. The CDR3 reads CASKIQGLGGYTF. CDR3 sequence (DNA): TGTGCCAGCAAAATACAGGGATTAGGAGGCTACACCTTC.

There are a few counts of this clonotype. The rearrangement uses TRBV5-1 and TRBJ1-1, with no clear D. With 0 bases removed from V and 1 base from J, the gap between germline ends came to 10 bases. The CDR3 spans 15 residues. In germline, CDR1 is SGHRS, CDR2 YFSETQ. The CDR3 loop reads CASSLDTNPNTEAFF. The CDR3 bases are TGCGCCAGCAGCTTGGATACGAATCCGAACACTGAAGCTTTCTTT.

The V call is TRBV6-6, the J call TRBJ2-1; D gene ambiguous. The CDR3 length is 14 residues. V was trimmed by 3 bases and J by 5 bases, leaving 11 bases between them. Germline CDR1 MNHNY, CDR2 SVGAGI (reference sequence). CDR3 coding DNA: TGTGCCAGCAGTTATCGTAACGCGCACAATGAGCAGTTCTTC. Its protein is CASSYRNAHNEQFF.

There are many counts of this clonotype. CDR3 sequence reads: CSVLDTGGGGYTF. CDR3 sequence (DNA): TGCAGCGTCTTAGACACCGGGGGGGGCGGCTACACCTTC. J is TRBJ1-2 and V is TRBV29-1; the D gene is possibly TRBD1 (6 bases). CDR3 length: 13 amino acids. The germline V gene has CDR1 SQVTM and CDR2 ANQGSEA. The V and J ends lost 6 bases and 8 bases respectively, with 19 bases between them.

This clonotype was observed many times. The chain recombines TRBV4-3 with TRBJ2-7, with 7 nucleotides matching TRBD2. Germline V gene sequence: CDR1 LGHNA, CDR2 YSLEER. With V trimmed by 6 bases and J by 2 bases, 37 bases remained unmatched. The CDR3 contains 24 residues. The DNA of the CDR3 is TGCGCCAGCAGGGGTTTAACCTTAGAGCGGGGTTTCGACCTGGTTTTCTCCGGCCCCTACGAGCAGTACTTC. This translates into CASRGLTLERGFDLVFSGPYEQYF.

The table lists this clonotype with a few counts. The chain has TRBV20-1 and TRBJ1-1; TRBD1 aligns across 11 bases. The CDR3 contains 16 residues. The V and J ends lost 4 bases and 5 bases, in that order; junction bases with no gene match: 12. In germline, CDR1 is DFQATT, CDR2 SNEGSKA (reference sequence). CDR3 DNA sequence: TGCAGTGCTAAGAATCCCCGGGACAGGGGGAATACTGAAGCTTTCTTT. Encoded protein: CSAKNPRDRGNTEAFF.

Many counts were recorded for this clonotype. The chain combines TRBV12-3 or TRBV12-4 with TRBJ1-1, with D maybe TRBD1 (5 bases). The CDR3 contains 13 residues. V lost 6 bases to trimming and J lost 9 bases, with 17 bases between them. The CDR3 reads CASRGTAWDKAFF. The CDR3 nucleotides are TGTGCCAGCAGAGGGACCGCCTGGGATAAAGCTTTCTTT.

This clonotype showed up many times. The chain combines TRBV10-3 with TRBJ1-1, with 7 bases lining up with TRBD1. The CDR3 loop spans 16 amino acids. CDR1 is ENHRY and CDR2 is SYGVKD in the germline V gene. With 6 bases clipped from V and 1 base from J, the junction kept 11 bases outside the gene matches. CDR3: CAIRTTGSGQNTEAFF. DNA for the CDR3: TGTGCCATCAGAACGACAGGGTCGGGACAGAACACTGAAGCTTTCTTT.

This clonotype was found a few times. The gene calls are TRBV7-2 and TRBJ2-5; no firm D call. Germline CDR1 and CDR2: SGHTA and FQGNSA. Trimming pared 4 bases from V and 5 bases from J, leaving 8 bases between. CDR3 size: 12 residues. In nucleotides, the CDR3 is TGTGCCAGCAGCTCCCCCCGGGAGACCCAGTACTTC. This translates into CASSSPRETQYF.

This clonotype has more than one count but fewer than ten. This sequence joins TRBV7-9 and TRBJ2-2; the match to TRBD2 covers 8 bases. Trimming at V came to 4 bases and at J to 3 bases, leaving 7 bases not matched to a gene. Germline V gene sequence: CDR1 SEHNR, CDR2 FQNEAQ (reference sequence). This CDR3 has 16 amino acids. The CDR3 sequence is CASSSERGFDTGELFF. CDR3 bases: TGTGCCAGCAGCTCCGAGCGGGGGTTCGACACCGGGGAGCTGTTTTTT.

This clonotype was recorded many times. V usage is TRBV27 and J usage is TRBJ1-2; D not certain. In germline, CDR1 is MNHEY, CDR2 SMNVEV (reference sequence). The CDR3 has 14 residues. V gave up 0 bases and J gave up 4 bases, with 9 bases separating them. The CDR3 loop is CASSLSNRAYGYTF. CDR3 sequence (DNA): TGTGCCAGCAGTTTATCGAACCGGGCCTATGGCTACACCTTC.

The chain combines TRBV7-8 with TRBJ1-1; a possible D gene is TRBD1 (5 bases). The V and J ends lost 5 bases and 6 bases respectively, with 16 bases between them. CDR1 and CDR2 (germline): SGHVS, FQNEAQ. The CDR3 extends over 14 amino acids. CDR3 in amino acids: CASSPRRGDSEAFF. CDR3 coding DNA: TGTGCCAGCAGCCCCCGGCGGGGGGACTCTGAAGCTTTCTTT. Full variable domain (rest looked up from reference TRBV7-8 and TRBJ1-1): GAGVSQSPRYKVAKRGQDVALRCDPISGHVSLFWYQQALGQGPEFLTYFQNEAQLDKSGLPSDRFFAERPEGSVSTLKIQRTQQEDSAVYLCASSPRRGDSEAFFGQGTRLTVV.

This clonotype was counted only a few times. V and J are TRBV27 and TRBJ2-3; 9 bases align to TRBD2. Germline V gives CDR1 MNHEY, CDR2 SMNVEV (reference sequence). CDR3 size: 15 residues. V trimming: 7 bases; J trimming: 9 bases; junction bases outside the gene matches: 14. The chain's CDR3 is CASNVAGAPRGTQYF. The DNA for the CDR3 is TGTGCCAGCAATGTAGCGGGGGCCCCACGGGGGACGCAGTATTTT.

This clonotype occurred a few times. The chain links TRBV6-5 to TRBJ2-5; no firm D call. V lost 7 bases and J lost 4, with 13 bases in between. The CDR3 spans 13 residues. The germline V gene has CDR1 MNHEY and CDR2 SVGAGI. As DNA, the CDR3 is TGTGCCAGCAAGAGGAGCTCCGTAGAGACCCAGTACTTC. Amino acid sequence: CASKRSSVETQYF.

The V call is TRBV18, the J call TRBJ1-1; TRBD1 is a possible D gene (6 bases). The CDR3 is 17 residues long. Trimming removed 6 bases from V and 1 base from J, with 21 bases in between. Per germline, CDR1 KGHSH and CDR2 LQKENI. In DNA, the CDR3 is TGTGCCAGCTCCACCCGGGTCCTCAGGGGCGAGAACACTGAAGCTTTCTTT. Translated, it gives CASSTRVLRGENTEAFF.

This clonotype was counted at least ten times. The CDR3 DNA reads as TGTGCCAGCAGCTGGTCTTGGAATAATTCACCCCTCCACTTT. Translating it yields CASSWSWNNSPLHF. The chain uses TRBV27 and TRBJ1-6; D gene uncertain. Trimming left V 6 bases short and J 5 bases short, with 11 bases between. This CDR3 contains 14 residues. The germline V gene has CDR1 MNHEY and CDR2 SMNVEV (reference sequence).

In its sample, this clonotype was seen many times. The chain employs TRBV20-1 and TRBJ1-5, with a possible D match to TRBD1 (6 bases). The germline V and J ends were trimmed by 4 bases and 0 bases, with 16 bases remaining between them. The CDR3 sequence is 16 residues long. Germline CDR1 and CDR2: DFQATT and SNEGSKA (reference sequence). CDR3 loop: CSATQGTGNSNQPQHF. For the CDR3, the DNA is TGCAGTGCTACGCAGGGGACCGGGAATAGCAATCAGCCCCAGCATTTT.

This clonotype has more than one count but fewer than ten. V and J are TRBV12-3 or TRBV12-4 and TRBJ1-1; TRBD1 is a possible D gene (5 bases). This CDR3 is 15 amino acids long. The germline V and J ends were trimmed by 3 bases and 0 bases, with 11 bases remaining between them. DNA of the CDR3: TGTGCCAGCAGTTTGCTGGGGGTCTTGAACACTGAAGCTTTCTTT. Translating gives CASSLLGVLNTEAFF.

The sample holds many counts of this clonotype. The chain recombines TRBV7-2 with TRBJ1-1; D perhaps matches TRBD1 (5 bases). Germline V gene sequence: CDR1 SGHTA, CDR2 FQGNSA. V gave up 3 bases and J gave up 5 bases, with 7 bases separating them. The CDR3 covers 12 residues. CDR3 in amino acids: CASSFRVTEAFF. The CDR3 bases are TGTGCCAGCAGCTTCAGGGTTACTGAAGCTTTCTTT.